This TCR beta chain was sequenced during a study of blood T cell repertoires in COVID-19. This CDR3 region has 14 residues. Germline CDR1 reads SGHDN; CDR2 reads FVKESK. V lost 3 bases to trimming and J lost 2 bases, with 10 bases between them. Libraries were prepared by immunoSEQ multiplex PCR; TCRdb keeps only in-frame clonotypes and omits some of them. The table includes more than 65,000 clones, approximately 84% detected once. The sequenced sample was peripheral blood. This clonotype was obtained from a human donor in a cohort sampled during active COVID-19. The gene calls are TRBV14 and TRBJ2-5; no definite D call. The CDR3 DNA sequence: TGTGCCAGCAGCCAGTGGCAGATTCAAGAGACCCAGTACTTC. It translates to CASSQWQIQETQYF.